This T cell receptor (beta chain) stems from a study of CD8+CD57+ T cells in acquired aplastic anemia. Genomic DNA served as template for TCR beta VDJ and CDR3 profiling. TCRdb ran MiXCR on the reads and lists one entry per CDR3 protein. The sample lists around 170,000 distinct CDR3 sequences, 40% to 50% occurring once. Germline lookup yields CDR1 MDHEN and CDR2 SYDVKM. The CDR3 runs 15 residues. V lost 2 bases, J lost 1 base, and 9 bases lay in between. Sequencing involved patients with CD8+CD57+ cell expansion previously shown by flow cytometry. This chain uses TRBV28 with TRBJ1-5; D is perhaps TRBD1 (6 bases). This clonotype was obtained from a human donor with aplastic anemia. Sequencing was carried out using sorted CD4+, CD8+, or CD8+CD57+ T cells (not recorded which) from PBMCs. CDR3 bases: TGTGCCAGCAGTTTAGCCCAGGGGAGCAATCAGCCCCAGCATTTT. The encoded protein is CASSLAQGSNQPQHF.